Listed here is a single T cell receptor (beta chain). The data were obtained in a study of OX40 agonist ivuxolimab in advanced cancers. Study-wide context: Among those treated, three patients had partial responses, one with hepatocellular carcinoma and two with cutaneous melanoma.

TCRdb keeps only in-frame clones here, not all; method: immunoSEQ multiplex PCR. The table has just over 90,000 clones, 85% to 95% seen once; the top ten hold over 2%. No patient had autoimmune disease or received systemic immunosuppression. With V trimmed by 4 bases and J by 15 bases, 3 bases remained unmatched. The germline V gene has CDR1 SGHVS and CDR2 FNYEAQ. CDR3 length equals 11 residues. The clonotype originates from an adult with an advanced solid tumor such as melanoma, head and neck, liver or kidney cancer. The chain uses TRBV7-6 and TRBJ2-1; 10 positions agree with TRBD2. Sequenced here: CD4+ or CD8+ T cells sorted from blood, sampled in a trial of the OX40 agonist ivuxolimab. The CDR3 sequence: CASSSTSGPFF. The DNA for the CDR3 is TGTGCCAGCAGCTCGACTAGCGGGCCGTTCTTC. Variable domain in full (rest from reference TRBV7-6 and TRBJ2-1): GAGVSQSPRYKVTKRGQDVALRCDPISGHVSLYWYRQALGQGPEFLTYFNYEAQQDKSGLPNDRFSAERPEGSISTLTIQRTEQRDSAMYRCASSSTSGPFFGPGTRLTVL.